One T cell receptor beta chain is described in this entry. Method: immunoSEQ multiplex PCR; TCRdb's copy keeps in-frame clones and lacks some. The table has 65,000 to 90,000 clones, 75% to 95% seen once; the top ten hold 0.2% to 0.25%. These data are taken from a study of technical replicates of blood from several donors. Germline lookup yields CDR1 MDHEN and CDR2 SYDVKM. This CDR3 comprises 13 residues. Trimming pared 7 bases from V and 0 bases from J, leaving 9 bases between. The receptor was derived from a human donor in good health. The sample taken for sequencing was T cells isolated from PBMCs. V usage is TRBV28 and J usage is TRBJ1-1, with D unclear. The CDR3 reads CASMETVNTEAFF. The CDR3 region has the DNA TGTGCCAGCATGGAGACTGTGAACACTGAAGCTTTCTTT. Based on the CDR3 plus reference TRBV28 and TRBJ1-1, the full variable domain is DVKVTQSSRYLVKRTGEKVFLECVQDMDHENMFWYRQDPGLGLRLIYFSYDVKMKEKGDIPEGYSVSREKKERFSLILESASTNQTSMYLCASMETVNTEAFFGQGTRLTVV.